The entry below gives a single T cell receptor beta chain sequence along with its context. These data are taken from a study of blood T cell repertoires in COVID-19. For the study at large: From T cells, B-cell-depleted T cells, or PBMCs came the material, which was cDNA or gDNA.

The method was immunoSEQ multiplex PCR; TCRdb's version includes in-frame clones alone and lacks a portion of them. Seen here are around 140,000 clones, 80% to 90% observed once, and the top ten hold about an eighth. The CDR3 totals 14 residues. Germline V gives CDR1 SGHNT, CDR2 YENEEA. J lost 1 base, V lost 1 base, and 0 bases had no gene match. One Seattle source followed patients from active infection through their disease course. This receptor was identified in a man aged 18 to 29 with COVID-19, enrolled during active disease. Material for sequencing was peripheral blood. The rearrangement links TRBV11-3 to TRBJ1-1; 7 bases line up with TRBD1. CDR3 loop: CASSLGQGNTEAFF. The CDR3 DNA reads TGTGCCAGCAGCTTAGGACAGGGGAACACTGAAGCTTTCTTT.